This T cell receptor (beta chain) was obtained from a study of T cells after yellow fever vaccination. Study conclusions and caveats: Though it reached lower strength, the secondary response hit its peak faster, day 5 versus 15.

This clonotype was counted a few times. Its specificity is not known. TCRdb reprocessed the 5' RACE reads via MiXCR and lists one record per CDR3 protein. This repertoire shows nearly 350,000 distinct CDR3 sequences, about 7.8% found once; its top ten account for approximately 15%. The CDR3 runs 14 residues. The germline V and J ends were trimmed by 2 bases and 3 bases, with 11 bases remaining between them. Germline CDR1 and CDR2: SGHRS and YFSETQ. V and J are TRBV5-1 and TRBJ2-5, with D unclear. Sequencing used PBMCs, obtained roughly seven weeks after the first yellow fever vaccination. The TCR originated in a man aged 18 to 35 who received the YFV17D yellow fever vaccine. The CDR3 bases are TGCGCCAGCAGCTTAATAGGGTCGGAAGAGACCCAGTACTTC. Amino acids: CASSLIGSEETQYF.